A single sample gave rise to the 21 T cell receptor beta chains below, sequenced in a study of T cell responses to AZD1222 COVID-19 vaccine. Some clones are missing from TCRdb's copy, which holds only in-frame ones; the method was immunoSEQ multiplex PCR. The sample has 150,000 to 180,000 clones; around nine tenths are singletons. The sample here was peripheral blood, taken after recovery from COVID-19. Receptors originate from an adult who had recovered from COVID-19.

V usage is TRBV20-1 and J usage is TRBJ2-7, with TRBD1 matching over 9 bases. The CDR3 length is 14 residues. Trimming removed 3 bases from V and 6 bases from J; junction bases left unmatched: 9. Per the germline V gene, CDR1 is DFQATT and CDR2 is SNEGSKA (reference sequence). CDR3 nucleotide sequence: TGCAGTGCTAGTCGCCGGGACAGGGTTCGCGAGCAGTACTTC. Its protein product is CSASRRDRVREQYF.

The chain has TRBV27 and TRBJ1-2, with D possibly being TRBD1 (6 bases). The V and J ends lost 2 bases and 0 bases respectively, with 10 bases between them. CDR3 length: 15 amino acids. Germline CDR1 and CDR2: MNHEY and SMNVEV (reference sequence). The CDR3 reads CASSLTRGANYGYTF. In nucleotides, the CDR3 is TGTGCCAGCAGTTTAACCAGGGGAGCTAACTATGGCTACACCTTC.

This sequence joins TRBV27 and TRBJ1-1, with D possibly TRBD1 on 5 matching bases. CDR3 size: 14 residues. Germline CDR1 reads MNHEY; CDR2 reads SMNVEV (reference sequence). V gave up 3 bases and J gave up 3 bases, with 11 bases separating them. CDR3 in DNA: TGTGCCAGCAGTTTCTCGTGGGGGGACACTGAAGCTTTCTTT. It encodes CASSFSWGDTEAFF.

This sequence joins TRBV3-1 (or the pseudogene TRBV3-2) and TRBJ2-7, with 10 bases aligning to TRBD2. The germline V gene has CDR1 LGHDT and CDR2 YNNKEL (reference sequence). This CDR3 has 18 residues. V shed 4 bases and J 0 bases; nucleotides not matched to a gene: 12. The CDR3 loop reads CASSPGLAGVGSSYEQYF. CDR3 coding DNA: TGTGCCAGCAGCCCCGGGCTAGCGGGAGTAGGGAGCTCCTACGAGCAGTACTTC.

The V gene is TRBV18, the J gene TRBJ1-4; unclear D gene. Germline-derived CDR1 and CDR2 are KGHSH and LQKENI. The CDR3 runs 16 residues. Trimming took off 3 bases at V and 1 base at J, with 12 bases between the two ends. The CDR3 region is CASSPSPIQTNEKLFF. CDR3 in DNA: TGTGCCAGCTCACCGTCACCAATACAAACTAATGAAAAACTGTTTTTT.

The V gene is TRBV29-1, the J gene TRBJ2-7; 8 bases are shared with TRBD2. CDR3 length: 14 residues. The V gene's germline CDR1 is SQVTM and CDR2 ANQGSEA. After removal of 4 bases from V and 4 bases from J, the junction contained 9 bases not matched to a gene. The CDR3 region is CSVAWGAGGYEQYF. The CDR3 nucleotides read TGCAGCGTTGCCTGGGGGGCGGGAGGATACGAGCAGTACTTC.

The chain carries TRBV18 and TRBJ2-7; possibly TRBD2 for D (6 bases). CDR3 length: 15 residues. Trimming took off 3 bases at V and 0 bases at J, with 12 bases between the two ends. Germline V gene lookup returns CDR1 KGHSH and CDR2 LQKENI. CDR3 in DNA: TGTGCCAGCTCACCCGATCCGGGGGTCTCCTACGAGCAGTACTTC. Translated, it gives CASSPDPGVSYEQYF.

The chain uses TRBV27 and TRBJ2-1; D is undetermined. Trimming left V 5 bases short and J 9 bases short, with 11 bases between. This CDR3 contains 12 residues. From germline, CDR1 is MNHEY and CDR2 SMNVEV (reference sequence). The CDR3 sequence: CASSPRTGEQFF. The DNA of the CDR3 is TGTGCCAGCAGTCCCCGGACGGGTGAGCAGTTCTTC.

The J gene is TRBJ2-7, the V gene TRBV7-2, with D possibly TRBD2 on 6 matching bases. The CDR3 is made up of 15 amino acids. The germline V gene encodes CDR1 SGHTA and CDR2 FQGNSA. V lost 1 base and J 2 bases, leaving 12 bases between the germline ends. CDR3 loop: CASSLGGDSTYEQYF. The CDR3 DNA follows: TGTGCCAGCAGCTTAGGAGGGGACTCCACCTACGAGCAGTACTTC.

The rearrangement joins TRBV7-9 to TRBJ1-5; D gene unclear. The germline V gene encodes CDR1 SEHNR and CDR2 FQNEAQ (reference sequence). Trimming took 0 bases from V and 5 from J, leaving 11 bases between them. This CDR3 is built from 15 residues. This CDR3 is CASSLAGHDHQPQHF. The CDR3 bases are TGTGCCAGCAGCTTAGCGGGTCACGATCATCAGCCCCAGCATTTT.

This clone was observed once. Compared with germline, one end of the junction differs, possibly owing to a read error. V usage is TRBV7-9 and J usage is TRBJ1-1; D not certain. This CDR3 spans 12 amino acids. The germline gives CDR1 SEHNR, CDR2 FQNEAQ (reference sequence). The CDR3 bases are TGTGCCAGCAGTTTAGTCCCGACTGAAGCTTTCTTT. Its protein is CASSLVPTEAFF.

The sample holds a few counts of this clone. The chain joins TRBV29-1 to TRBJ1-2; 7 bases align to TRBD1. CDR1 and CDR2 from the germline V gene are SQVTM and ANQGSEA. CDR3 length equals 13 residues. With 5 bases clipped from V and 7 bases from J, the junction kept 10 bases outside the gene matches. The CDR3 nucleotides read TGCAGCGTTTTGGCAGGGGGTTTCTCTGGCTACACCTTC. It translates to CSVLAGGFSGYTF.

In DNA form, the CDR3 reads TGTGCCAGCAGTTCCCCTGAGACTAGCGGGAGGAGGGGTGGTGATACGCAGTATTTT. Protein sequence: CASSSPETSGRRGGDTQYF. The rearrangement links TRBV6-2 or TRBV6-3 to TRBJ2-3, with 13 bases that match TRBD2. The germline V gene encodes CDR1 MNHEY and CDR2 SVGEGT. The CDR3 loop spans 19 amino acids. The J segment lost 6 bases and the V segment lost 4 bases, leaving 16 bases of the junction unmatched.

The chain's CDR3 is CASSLRGTQRDTQYF. Written as DNA, the CDR3 is TGCGCCAGCAGCCTCCGGGGCACTCAGCGAGATACGCAGTATTTT. The rearrangement links TRBV5-1 to TRBJ2-3; D tentatively reads TRBD1 or TRBD2 (5 bases each). This CDR3 region has 15 residues. Trimming cost V 4 bases and J 5 bases, with 17 bases left between them. From germline, CDR1 is SGHRS and CDR2 YFSETQ. Full variable domain (remainder filled in from reference TRBV5-1 and TRBJ2-3): KAGVTQTPRYLIKTRGQQVTLSCSPISGHRSVSWYQQTPGQGLQFLFEYFSETQRNKGNFPGRFSGRQFSNSRSEMNVSTLELGDSALYLCASSLRGTQRDTQYFGPGTRLTVL.

The J gene is TRBJ1-4, the V gene TRBV28; 7 bases agree with TRBD1. CDR1 and CDR2 from the germline V gene are MDHEN and SYDVKM. The CDR3 spans 16 residues. Trimming removed 1 base from V and 6 bases from J; junction bases left unmatched: 8. The CDR3 here is CASSLFRGQRDEKLFF. The CDR3, as DNA: TGTGCCAGCAGTTTATTTAGGGGGCAAAGGGATGAAAAACTGTTTTTT.

V is TRBV12-3 or TRBV12-4 and J is TRBJ1-1; D is ambiguous. The V and J ends lost 6 bases and 5 bases respectively, with 13 bases between them. This CDR3 has 13 amino acids. The CDR3 is CASRYSELTEAFF. In nucleotides, the CDR3 is TGTGCCAGCAGGTACAGTGAATTGACTGAAGCTTTCTTT.

The chain couples TRBV4-3 to TRBJ2-3; D gene unclear. This CDR3 has 17 amino acids. Germline lookup yields CDR1 LGHNA and CDR2 YSLEER. V was shortened by 0 bases and J by 3 bases, with 16 bases between the two germline ends. CDR3 protein: CASSQDPPPGGTDTQYF. The DNA of the CDR3 is TGCGCCAGCAGCCAAGATCCCCCGCCCGGTGGGACAGATACGCAGTATTTT.

For this clone: Other DNA sequences from this sample encode an identical CDR3 as well. The chain is built from TRBV14 and TRBJ2-5; D ambiguous. With 3 bases removed from V and 2 bases from J, the gap between germline ends came to 1 base. CDR3 length: 11 amino acids. Germline values: CDR1 SGHDN, CDR2 FVKESK. The CDR3 loop reads CASSQQETQYF. In DNA, the CDR3 is TGTGCCAGCAGCCAGCAAGAGACCCAGTACTTC.

The V and J genes are TRBV3-1 (or the pseudogene TRBV3-2) and TRBJ2-7; the match to TRBD1 covers 9 bases. V lost 3 bases and J lost 4; bases outside the gene matches: 7. The CDR3 length is 15 residues. Germline V gene sequence: CDR1 LGHDT, CDR2 YNNKEL (reference sequence). CDR3 sequence: CASSHGTGTGYEQYF. The CDR3, as DNA: TGTGCCAGCAGCCATGGGACAGGGACTGGGTACGAGCAGTACTTC.

This clone is a singleton in its sample. The CDR3 nucleotides read TGTGCCAGCAGCCAAGTGGGACATACGCAGTATTTT. Amino acid sequence: CASSQVGHTQYF. The chain carries TRBV14 and TRBJ2-3; the D gene could be TRBD1 or TRBD2 (5 bases each). V lost 1 base to trimming and J lost 7 bases, with 6 bases between them. Germline CDR1 reads SGHDN; CDR2 reads FVKESK. This CDR3 has 12 amino acids.

This chain uses TRBV28 with TRBJ1-3; tentatively, D is TRBD1 (5 bases). CDR1 is MDHEN and CDR2 is SYDVKM in the germline V gene. The V gene lost 6 bases and the J gene lost 2 bases, with 17 bases spanning the gap. CDR3 length: 16 residues. In DNA, the CDR3 is TGTGCCAGCAGATTGAGACTGCGACAGACTGGAAACACCATATATTTT. It specifies CASRLRLRQTGNTIYF.